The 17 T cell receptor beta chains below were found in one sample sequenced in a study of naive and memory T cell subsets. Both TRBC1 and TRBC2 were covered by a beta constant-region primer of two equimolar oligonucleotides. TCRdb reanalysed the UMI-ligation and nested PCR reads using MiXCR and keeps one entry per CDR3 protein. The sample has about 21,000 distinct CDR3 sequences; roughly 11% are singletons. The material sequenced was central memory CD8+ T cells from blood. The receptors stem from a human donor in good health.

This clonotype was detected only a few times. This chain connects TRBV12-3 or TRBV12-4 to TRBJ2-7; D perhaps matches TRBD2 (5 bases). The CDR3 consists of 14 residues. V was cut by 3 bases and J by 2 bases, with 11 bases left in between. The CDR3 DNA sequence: TGTGCCAGCAGTTTCCCCGGAGGTCCCTACGAGCAGTACTTC. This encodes CASSFPGGPYEQYF.

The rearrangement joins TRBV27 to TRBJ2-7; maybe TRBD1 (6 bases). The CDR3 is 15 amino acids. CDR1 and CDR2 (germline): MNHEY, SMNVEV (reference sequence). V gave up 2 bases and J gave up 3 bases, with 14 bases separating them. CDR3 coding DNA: TGTGCCAGCAGTTTACTTCCCGGACAGATCTACGAGCAGTACTTC. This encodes CASSLLPGQIYEQYF.

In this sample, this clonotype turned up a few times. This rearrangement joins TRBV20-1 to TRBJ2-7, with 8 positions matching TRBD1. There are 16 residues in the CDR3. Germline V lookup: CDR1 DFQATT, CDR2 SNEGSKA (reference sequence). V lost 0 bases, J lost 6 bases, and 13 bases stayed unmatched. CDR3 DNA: TGCAGTGCTAGAGATATGGCAGGGGGCGAAGTTGGCGAGCAGTACTTC. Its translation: CSARDMAGGEVGEQYF.

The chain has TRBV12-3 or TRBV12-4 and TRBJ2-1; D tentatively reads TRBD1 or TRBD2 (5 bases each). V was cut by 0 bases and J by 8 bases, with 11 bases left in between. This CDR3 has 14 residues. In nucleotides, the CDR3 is TGTGCCAGCAGTTTAGCAGGGGTGGGAGATGAGCAGTTCTTC. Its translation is CASSLAGVGDEQFF.

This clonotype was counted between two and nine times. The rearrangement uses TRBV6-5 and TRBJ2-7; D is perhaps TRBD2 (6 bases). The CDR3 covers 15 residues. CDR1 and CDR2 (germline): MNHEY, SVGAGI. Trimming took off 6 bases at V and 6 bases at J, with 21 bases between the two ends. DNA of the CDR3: TGTGCCAGCAGCCTCCTAGCGTCTTCTCCGCTCGAGCAGTACTTC. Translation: CASSLLASSPLEQYF.

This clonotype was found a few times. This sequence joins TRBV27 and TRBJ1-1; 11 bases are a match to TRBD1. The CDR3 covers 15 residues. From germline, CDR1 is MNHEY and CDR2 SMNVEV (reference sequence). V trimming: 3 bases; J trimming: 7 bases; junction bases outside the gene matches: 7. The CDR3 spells CASSFLDRGQDEAFF. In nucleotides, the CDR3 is TGTGCCAGCAGTTTCCTGGACAGGGGGCAGGATGAAGCTTTCTTT.

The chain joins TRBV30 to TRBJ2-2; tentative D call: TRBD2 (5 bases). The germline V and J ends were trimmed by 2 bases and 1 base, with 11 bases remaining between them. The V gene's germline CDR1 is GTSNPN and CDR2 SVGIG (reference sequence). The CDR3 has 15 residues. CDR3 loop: CAWSPLDLNTGELFF. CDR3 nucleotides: TGTGCCTGGAGTCCACTAGACCTGAACACCGGGGAGCTGTTTTTT.

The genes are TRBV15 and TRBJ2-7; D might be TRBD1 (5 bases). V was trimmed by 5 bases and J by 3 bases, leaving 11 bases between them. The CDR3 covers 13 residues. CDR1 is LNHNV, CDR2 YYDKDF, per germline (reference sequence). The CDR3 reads CATSSRQFYEQYF. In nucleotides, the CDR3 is TGTGCCACCAGCTCCCGACAGTTCTACGAGCAGTACTTC.

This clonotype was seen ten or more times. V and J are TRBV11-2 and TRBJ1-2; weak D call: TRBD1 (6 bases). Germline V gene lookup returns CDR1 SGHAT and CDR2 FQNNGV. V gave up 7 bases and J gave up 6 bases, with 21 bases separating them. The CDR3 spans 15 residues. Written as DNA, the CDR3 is TGTGCCAGCACCCCACGGTTTGGGGGCTCGGATGGCTACACCTTC. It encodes CASTPRFGGSDGYTF.

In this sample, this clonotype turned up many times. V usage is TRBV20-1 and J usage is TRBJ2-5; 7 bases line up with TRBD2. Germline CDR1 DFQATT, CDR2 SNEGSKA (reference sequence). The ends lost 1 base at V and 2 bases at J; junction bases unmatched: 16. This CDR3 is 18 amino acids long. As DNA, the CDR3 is TGCAGTGCTAGAGCTCAAGCCGCGACTAGCAGACAGCAAGAGACCCAGTACTTC. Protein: CSARAQAATSRQQETQYF.

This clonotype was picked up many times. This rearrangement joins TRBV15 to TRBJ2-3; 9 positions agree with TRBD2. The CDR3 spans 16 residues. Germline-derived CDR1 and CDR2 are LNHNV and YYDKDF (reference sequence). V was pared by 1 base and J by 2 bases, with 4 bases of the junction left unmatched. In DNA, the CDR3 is TGTGCCACCAGCAGAGGGCTAGCGGGAACCACAGATACGCAGTATTTT. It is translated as CATSRGLAGTTDTQYF.

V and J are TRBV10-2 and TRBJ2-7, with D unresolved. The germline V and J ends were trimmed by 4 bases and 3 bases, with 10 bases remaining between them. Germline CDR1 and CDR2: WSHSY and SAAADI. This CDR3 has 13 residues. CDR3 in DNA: TGCGCCAGCAGTGCTGGCTTATACTACGAGCAGTACTTC. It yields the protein CASSAGLYYEQYF.

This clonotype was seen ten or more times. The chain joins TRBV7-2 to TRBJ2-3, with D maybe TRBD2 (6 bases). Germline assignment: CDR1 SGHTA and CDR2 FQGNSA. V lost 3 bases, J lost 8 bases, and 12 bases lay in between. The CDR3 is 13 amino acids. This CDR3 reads CASSFGTPITQYF. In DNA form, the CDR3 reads TGTGCCAGCAGCTTCGGGACTCCAATTACGCAGTATTTT. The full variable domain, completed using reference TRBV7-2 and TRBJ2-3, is GAGVSQSPSNKVTEKGKDVELRCDPISGHTALYWYRQSLGQGLEFLIYFQGNSAPDKSGLPSDRFSAERTGGSVSTLTIQRTQQEDSAVYLCASSFGTPITQYFGPGTRLTVL.

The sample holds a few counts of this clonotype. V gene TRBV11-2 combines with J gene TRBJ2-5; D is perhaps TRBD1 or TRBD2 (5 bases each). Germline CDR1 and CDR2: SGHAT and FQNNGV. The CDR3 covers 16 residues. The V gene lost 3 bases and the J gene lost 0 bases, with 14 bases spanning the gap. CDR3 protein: CASSFWGNMHQETQYF. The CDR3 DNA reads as TGTGCCAGCAGCTTTTGGGGGAATATGCACCAAGAGACCCAGTACTTC.

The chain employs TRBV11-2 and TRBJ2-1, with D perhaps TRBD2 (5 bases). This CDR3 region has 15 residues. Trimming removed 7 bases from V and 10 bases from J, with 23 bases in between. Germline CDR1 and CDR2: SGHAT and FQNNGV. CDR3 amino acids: CASTLTTRRAEEQFF. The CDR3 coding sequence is TGTGCCAGCACCCTTACGACCAGGCGGGCCGAAGAGCAGTTCTTC.

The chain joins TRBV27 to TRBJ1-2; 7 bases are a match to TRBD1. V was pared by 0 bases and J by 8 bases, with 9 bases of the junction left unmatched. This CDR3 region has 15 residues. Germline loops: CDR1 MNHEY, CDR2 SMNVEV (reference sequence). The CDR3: CASSLSLTGVGGYTF. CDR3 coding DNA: TGTGCCAGCAGTTTATCCCTAACAGGGGTCGGGGGCTACACCTTC.

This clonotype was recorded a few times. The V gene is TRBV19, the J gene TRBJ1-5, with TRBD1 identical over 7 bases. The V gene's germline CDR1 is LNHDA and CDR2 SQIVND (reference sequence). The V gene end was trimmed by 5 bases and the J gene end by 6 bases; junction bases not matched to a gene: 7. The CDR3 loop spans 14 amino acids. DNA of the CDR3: TGTGCCAGTAGTGACCACAGGGGTGGTCAGCCCCAGCATTTT. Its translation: CASSDHRGGQPQHF.